This T cell receptor (beta chain) was profiled in a study of metastatic and nonmetastatic thyroid tumors. Study in general: Peripheral blood and tumor or nodule samples from malignant and benign thyroid patients were compared.

This CDR3 contains 14 residues. J gave up 2 bases and V 4 bases, and 2 bases lay outside the gene matches. The germline V gene has CDR1 ENHRY and CDR2 SYGVKD. All patients were untreated before thyroid surgery. In its sample, this clone was seen many times. Via MiXCR, TCRdb re-called the PCR reads. Here the sample spans almost 85,000 clones, around an eighth being singletons. The genes are TRBV10-3 and TRBJ1-2; 9 bases are shared with TRBD1. This receptor was obtained from a female donor with papillary thyroid cancer or a benign thyroid nodule (not recorded which). Some clones in this sample may be carry-over from other donors' samples. Input material: tumor tissue. The CDR3 reads CAISAQGANYGYTF. CDR3 DNA sequence: TGTGCCATCAGTGCACAGGGGGCCAACTATGGCTACACCTTC.